These T cell receptor beta chains were read from a single sample in a study of blood T cell repertoires in COVID-19. The data were produced by immunoSEQ multiplex PCR, yet TCRdb's version contains in-frame clones alone and is incomplete. The data show around 100,000 clones, around 85% seen once. The sample consisted of peripheral blood. All receptors derive from a man aged 50 or older with acute or convalescent COVID-19. Each CDR3 is given with its conserved first and last residue. The D gene is left open where the match is weak. Clone size, where shown, is once, few, many, or a class for clones that have expanded.

v_call: TRBV25-1
d_call: TRBD1
j_call: TRBJ1-1
clone_size: -
cdr3_nt: TGTGCCAGCAGTGACCGCCCGGGACAGGGGGGGAGCACTGAAGCTTTCTTT
cdr3_aa: CASSDRPGQGGSTEAFF

v_call: TRBV5-1
d_call: -
j_call: TRBJ1-2
clone_size: -
cdr3_nt: TGCGCCAGCAGCCCGAAGACAGATTCTAACTATGGCTACACCTTC
cdr3_aa: CASSPKTDSNYGYTF

v_call: TRBV19
d_call: -
j_call: TRBJ2-2
clone_size: -
cdr3_nt: TGTGCCAGAGGGACAAACCCAAAGGGTGACACCGGGGAGCTGTTTTTT
cdr3_aa: CARGTNPKGDTGELFF

v_call: TRBV27
d_call: -
j_call: TRBJ1-3
clone_size: -
cdr3_nt: TGTGCCAGCAGTTTATCAATCCCGAGCTCTGGAAACACCATATATTTT
cdr3_aa: CASSLSIPSSGNTIYF

v_call: TRBV20-1
d_call: -
j_call: TRBJ1-1
clone_size: -
cdr3_nt: TGCAGTGCTAGTCCCGGTACCTGGAACACTGAAGCTTTCTTT
cdr3_aa: CSASPGTWNTEAFF

v_call: TRBV11-2
d_call: TRBD2
j_call: TRBJ2-7
clone_size: medium-sized
cdr3_nt: TGTGCCAGCAGCTTAGAGCGGGGGGGTGTCAACGAGCAGTACTTC
cdr3_aa: CASSLERGGVNEQYF

v_call: TRBV2
d_call: -
j_call: TRBJ1-2
clone_size: -
cdr3_nt: TGTGCCAGCAGCTACCGACAGGACTATGGCTACACCTTC
cdr3_aa: CASSYRQDYGYTF

v_call: TRBV6-1
d_call: TRBD2
j_call: TRBJ2-7
clone_size: once
cdr3_nt: TGTGCCAGCAGTGAACTCCGGGTGATAGCGGGGGAGCAGTACTTC
cdr3_aa: CASSELRVIAGEQYF

v_call: TRBV5-4
d_call: -
j_call: TRBJ2-2
clone_size: -
cdr3_nt: TGTGCCAGCAGCTTGGGGGGGCTAAACACCGGGGAGCTGTTTTTT
cdr3_aa: CASSLGGLNTGELFF

v_call: TRBV10-3
d_call: TRBD1
j_call: TRBJ2-6
clone_size: few
cdr3_nt: TGTGCCATCAGCTCGGGGACAGGGTTTACCAACGTCCTGACTTTC
cdr3_aa: CAISSGTGFTNVLTF

v_call: TRBV18
d_call: -
j_call: TRBJ2-7
clone_size: once
cdr3_nt: TGTGCCAGCTCACCAGGGCCTGGGAGCTCCTACGAGCAGTACTTC
cdr3_aa: CASSPGPGSSYEQYF

v_call: TRBV27
d_call: TRBD1
j_call: TRBJ1-2
clone_size: -
cdr3_nt: TGTGCCAGCAGTTTTCAGGGCAGGGGGGGCTACACCTTC
cdr3_aa: CASSFQGRGGYTF

v_call: TRBV29-1
d_call: -
j_call: TRBJ1-1
clone_size: -
cdr3_nt: TGCAGCGTTCCTGAAGGGAGGGCTGAAGCTTTCTTT
cdr3_aa: CSVPEGRAEAFF

v_call: TRBV6-6
d_call: -
j_call: TRBJ2-7
clone_size: -
cdr3_nt: TGTGCCAGCAATTGGACACCCCTCTACGAGCAGTACTTC
cdr3_aa: CASNWTPLYEQYF

v_call: TRBV5-4
d_call: TRBD1
j_call: TRBJ1-1
clone_size: -
cdr3_nt: TGTGCCAGCAGGCGAACAGGGGAGTACACTGAAGCTTTCTTT
cdr3_aa: CASRRTGEYTEAFF

v_call: TRBV19
d_call: TRBD1
j_call: TRBJ1-1
clone_size: -
cdr3_nt: TGTGCCAGTAGCACCGAGCCGGGACAGGAGTACACTGAAGCTTTCTTT
cdr3_aa: CASSTEPGQEYTEAFF

v_call: TRBV29-1
d_call: -
j_call: TRBJ2-4
clone_size: -
cdr3_nt: TGCAGCGCTGCAGGTGGCAGGGCCAAAAACATTCAGTACTTC
cdr3_aa: CSAAGGRAKNIQYF